This T cell receptor (beta chain) was sequenced during a study of control samples from healthy donors and cancer patients. The data were produced by immunoSEQ multiplex PCR, yet TCRdb's version contains in-frame clones alone and is incomplete. The sample gives about 120,000 clones, about 87% of which show up once; 3% to 4% is in the top ten. Germline CDR1 and CDR2: SEHNR and FQNEAQ (reference sequence). V shed 4 bases and J shed 7 bases, with 14 bases lying between them. CDR3 length equals 15 residues. Sequenced sample: blood. This receptor was obtained from a man in his forties in good health. V and J are TRBV7-9 and TRBJ1-6, with a tentative D call TRBD1 (5 bases). The CDR3 protein is CASSSDTQGNSPLHF. CDR3 DNA sequence: TGTGCCAGCAGCTCGGACACCCAAGGGAATTCACCCCTCCACTTT.